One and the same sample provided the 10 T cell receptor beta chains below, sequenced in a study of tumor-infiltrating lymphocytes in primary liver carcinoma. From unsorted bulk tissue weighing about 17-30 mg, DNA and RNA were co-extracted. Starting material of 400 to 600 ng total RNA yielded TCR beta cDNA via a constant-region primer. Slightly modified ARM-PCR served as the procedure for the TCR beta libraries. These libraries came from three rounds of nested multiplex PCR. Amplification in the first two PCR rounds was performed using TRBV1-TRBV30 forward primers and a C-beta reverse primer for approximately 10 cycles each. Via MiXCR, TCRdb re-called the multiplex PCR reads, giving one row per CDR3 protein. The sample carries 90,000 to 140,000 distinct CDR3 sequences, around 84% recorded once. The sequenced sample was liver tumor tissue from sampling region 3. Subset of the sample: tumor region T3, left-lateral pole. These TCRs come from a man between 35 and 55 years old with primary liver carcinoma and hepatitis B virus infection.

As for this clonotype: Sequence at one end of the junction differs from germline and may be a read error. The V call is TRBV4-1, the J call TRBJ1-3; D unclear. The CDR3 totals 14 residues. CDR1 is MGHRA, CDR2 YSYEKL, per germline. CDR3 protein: CASNQTPTGNTIYF. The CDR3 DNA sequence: TGCGCCAGCAACCAAACCCCTACCGGAAACACTATATATTTT.

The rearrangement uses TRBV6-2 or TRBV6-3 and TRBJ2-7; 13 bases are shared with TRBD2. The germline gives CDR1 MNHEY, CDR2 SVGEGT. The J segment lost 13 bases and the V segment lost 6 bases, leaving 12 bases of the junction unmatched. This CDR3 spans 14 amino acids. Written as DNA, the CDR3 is TGTGCCAGCAGACTAGCGGGAGGGACCTACGAGTATTACTTC. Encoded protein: CASRLAGGTYEYYF.

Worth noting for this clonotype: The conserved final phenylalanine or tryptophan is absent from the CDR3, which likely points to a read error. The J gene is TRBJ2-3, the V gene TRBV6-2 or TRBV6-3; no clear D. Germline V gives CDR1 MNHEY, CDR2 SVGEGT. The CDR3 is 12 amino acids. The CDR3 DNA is TGTGCCAGCAGTTTTAGCACAAATACGCAGTATTCT. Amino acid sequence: CASSFSTNTQYS.

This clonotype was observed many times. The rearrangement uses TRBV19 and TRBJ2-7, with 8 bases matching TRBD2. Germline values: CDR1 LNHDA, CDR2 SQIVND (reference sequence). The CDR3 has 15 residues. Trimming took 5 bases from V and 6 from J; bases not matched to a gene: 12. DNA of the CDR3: TGTGCCAGTAGTTCCGGTGGGACTAGTATTTTCGAGCAGTACTTC. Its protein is CASSSGGTSIFEQYF.

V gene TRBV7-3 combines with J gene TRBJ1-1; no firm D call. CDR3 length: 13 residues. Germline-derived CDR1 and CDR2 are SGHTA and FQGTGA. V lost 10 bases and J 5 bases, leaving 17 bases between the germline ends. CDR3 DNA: TGTGCCAATTCGACCTCTGGAAGTACTGAAGCTTTCTTT. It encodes CANSTSGSTEAFF. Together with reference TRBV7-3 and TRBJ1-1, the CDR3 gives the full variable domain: GAGVSQTPSNKVTEKGKYVELRCDPISGHTALYWYRQSLGQGPEFLIYFQGTGAADDSGLPNDRFFAVRPEGSVSTLKIQRTERGDSAVYLCANSTSGSTEAFFGQGTRLTVV.

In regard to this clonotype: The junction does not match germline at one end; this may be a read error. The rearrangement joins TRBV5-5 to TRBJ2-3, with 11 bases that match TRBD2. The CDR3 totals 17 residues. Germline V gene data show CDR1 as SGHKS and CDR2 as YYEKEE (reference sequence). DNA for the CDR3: TGTGTCAGCAGCCCGACCGGCACTAGCGGGAGTGGAGATATGCAGTATTTT. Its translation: CVSSPTGTSGSGDMQYF. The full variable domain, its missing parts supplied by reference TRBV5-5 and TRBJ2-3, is DAGVTQSPTHLIKTRGQQVTLRCSPISGHKSVSWYQQVLGQGPQFIFQYYEKEERGRGNFPDRFSARQFPNYSSELNVNALLLGDSALYLCVSSPTGTSGSGDMQYFGPGTRLTVL.

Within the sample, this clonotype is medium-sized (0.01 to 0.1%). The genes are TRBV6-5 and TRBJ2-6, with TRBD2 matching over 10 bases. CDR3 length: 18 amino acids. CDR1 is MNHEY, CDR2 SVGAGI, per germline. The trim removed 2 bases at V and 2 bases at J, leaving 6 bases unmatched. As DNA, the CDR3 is TGTGCCAGCAGTTACAATCCTAGCGGGAGTACTGGGGCCAACGTCCTGACTTTC. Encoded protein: CASSYNPSGSTGANVLTF.

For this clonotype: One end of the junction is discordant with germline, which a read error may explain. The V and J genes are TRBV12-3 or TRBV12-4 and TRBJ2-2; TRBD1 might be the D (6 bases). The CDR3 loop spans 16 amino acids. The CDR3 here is CASSPGQGRAAGDLFF. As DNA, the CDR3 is TGTGCCAGCAGTCCAGGGCAGGGGAGAGCGGCCGGGGATCTGTTTTTT.

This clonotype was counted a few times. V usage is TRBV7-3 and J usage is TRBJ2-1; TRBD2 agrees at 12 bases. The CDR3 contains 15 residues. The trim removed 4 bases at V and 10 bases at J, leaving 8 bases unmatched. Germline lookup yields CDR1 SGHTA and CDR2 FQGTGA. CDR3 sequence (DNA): TGTGCCAGCAGCTCCGGACTAGCGGGATTGGGGGAGCAGTTCTTC. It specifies CASSSGLAGLGEQFF.

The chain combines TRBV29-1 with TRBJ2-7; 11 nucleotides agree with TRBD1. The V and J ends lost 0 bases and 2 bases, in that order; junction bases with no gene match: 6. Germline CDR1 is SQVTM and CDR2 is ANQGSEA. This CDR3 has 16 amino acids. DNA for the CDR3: TGCAGCGTTGAAGACCACAAGGACAGGGGGCCCTACGAGCAGTACTTC. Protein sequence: CSVEDHKDRGPYEQYF.